This TCR beta chain was sequenced in a study of molecular identifiers for immune sequencing clone quantification. With 2 bases removed from V and 3 bases from J, the gap between germline ends came to 14 bases. The CDR3 loop spans 15 amino acids. TCR libraries were built in bulk with a published protocol and specific TCR primers. TCRdb re-called the PCR reads with MiXCR, one entry per CDR3 protein. This table has hundreds of thousands of distinct CDR3 sequences, just under 20% appearing once. This clonotype was seen only a few times. The rearrangement links TRBV12-3 or TRBV12-4 to TRBJ2-7, with TRBD2 as a possible D gene (5 bases). The sample taken for sequencing was naive CD8+ T cells from blood, with Jurkat cell RNA spiked in. Specified subset: FACS-sorted CD8+CD4-CCR7+CD45RA+ naive T cells. The TCR originated in a human donor in good health. Some libraries in this study had Jurkat cell RNA spiked in. CDR3 sequence reads: CASSLSDAGLYEQYF. The CDR3 DNA reads as TGTGCCAGCAGTTTATCTGACGCGGGCCTCTACGAGCAGTACTTC.